Reported below is one T cell receptor (beta chain). What it recognizes is unknown. Using unique molecular identifiers, the investigators prepared the TCRbeta library. In TCRdb, the PCR reads were re-called with MiXCR into one record per CDR3 protein. The sample shows around 700,000 distinct CDR3 sequences, roughly 13% of them seen only once. The data were obtained in a study of T-cell reconstitution after alpha-beta-depleted transplantation in children. Germline CDR1 reads DFQATT; CDR2 reads SNEGSKA (reference sequence). V was pared by 6 bases and J by 4 bases, with 13 bases between. The CDR3 consists of 13 residues. Study-wide results and limits: Fresh T-cell production supplied most of the T-cell counts and diversity seen one year after transplant.

The rearrangement uses TRBV20-1 and TRBJ1-3; D is perhaps TRBD1 (5 bases). The sequenced sample was PBMCs, obtained before TCRalphabeta/CD19-depleted stem cell transplant. The clonotype originates from a girl aged 2 to 10 with congenital amegakaryocytic thrombocytopenia, due to receive a stem cell transplant. For the CDR3, the DNA is TGCAGTGCAACGGAGGGGACCGGAAACACCATATATTTT. The encoded protein is CSATEGTGNTIYF.